This TCR beta chain was identified in a study of blood T cell repertoires in COVID-19. Across the whole study: Acute and convalescent COVID-19 samples came from the United States, Italy and Spain.

V lost 3 bases and J lost 4; bases outside the gene matches: 2. Germline V gene sequence: CDR1 SNHLY, CDR2 FYNNEI. CDR3 length equals 14 residues. This clone was counted at least ten times. TCRdb's copy holds only in-frame clones and misses some; the assay was immunoSEQ multiplex PCR. The sample holds a few hundred thousand clones, approximately 89% seen once. The sequenced sample was PBMCs or T cells enriched from blood (not recorded which). This chain connects TRBV2 to TRBJ1-4, with 7 bases that match TRBD1. The clonotype originates from a woman in her thirties or forties with acute COVID-19. CDR3 bases: TGTGCCAGCAGTGAGACAGGGTTTAATGAAAAACTGTTTTTT. It codes for CASSETGFNEKLFF.